These 4 T cell receptor beta chains originate from one sample sequenced in a study of blood T cell repertoires in COVID-19. Assay used: immunoSEQ multiplex PCR; TCRdb lists only in-frame clones, some missing. The data show 75,000 or so clones, roughly 84% seen once. The sequenced sample consisted of peripheral blood. The receptors stem from a man over 45 with acute or convalescent COVID-19.

The gene calls are TRBV4-3 and TRBJ2-1; 9 bases match TRBD1. The CDR3 contains 15 residues. V was pared by 1 base and J by 4 bases, with 2 bases of the junction left unmatched. CDR1 and CDR2 (germline): LGHNA, YSLEER. Here the CDR3 reads CASSQAGTGYNEQFF. In DNA form, the CDR3 reads TGCGCCAGCAGCCAAGCCGGGACAGGGTACAATGAGCAGTTCTTC.

The chain recombines TRBV28 with TRBJ1-2; 12 nucleotides line up with TRBD1. Germline V lookup: CDR1 MDHEN, CDR2 SYDVKM. CDR3 length: 15 amino acids. Trimming removed 5 bases from V and 5 bases from J; junction bases left unmatched: 6. CDR3 in amino acids: CASSIPGQGAYGYTF. CDR3 DNA: TGTGCCAGCAGTATCCCGGGACAGGGGGCTTATGGCTACACCTTC.

V usage is TRBV6-2 or TRBV6-3 and J usage is TRBJ1-3; 7 nucleotides agree with TRBD1. The CDR3 covers 16 residues. Germline lookup yields CDR1 MNHEY and CDR2 SVGEGT. V dropped 5 bases and J dropped 0; count of bases not matched to a gene: 7. CDR3 residues: CASSRQGAFSGNTIYF. In DNA, the CDR3 is TGTGCCAGCAGTCGACAGGGAGCCTTCTCTGGAAACACCATATATTTT.

This sequence joins TRBV5-1 and TRBJ2-5, with D tentatively TRBD2 (6 bases). Germline V gene lookup returns CDR1 SGHRS and CDR2 YFSETQ. With 3 bases removed from V and 1 base from J, the gap between germline ends came to 10 bases. The CDR3 has 14 residues. CDR3 residues: CASSSRGTQETQYF. The CDR3 DNA follows: TGCGCCAGCAGCTCTCGGGGGACCCAAGAGACCCAGTACTTC.